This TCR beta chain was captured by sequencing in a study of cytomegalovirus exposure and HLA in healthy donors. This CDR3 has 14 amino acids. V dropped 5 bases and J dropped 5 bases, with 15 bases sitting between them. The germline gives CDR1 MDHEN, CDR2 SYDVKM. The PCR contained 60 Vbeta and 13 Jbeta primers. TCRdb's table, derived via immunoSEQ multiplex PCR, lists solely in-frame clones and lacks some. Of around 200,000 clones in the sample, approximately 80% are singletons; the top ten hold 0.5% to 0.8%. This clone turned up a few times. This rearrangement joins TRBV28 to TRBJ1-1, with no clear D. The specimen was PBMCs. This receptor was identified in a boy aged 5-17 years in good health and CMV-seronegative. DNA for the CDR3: TGTGCCAGCAGTACTCAGGTGTCAAGGACTGAAGCTTTCTTT. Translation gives CASSTQVSRTEAFF. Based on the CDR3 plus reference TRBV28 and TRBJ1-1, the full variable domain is DVKVTQSSRYLVKRTGEKVFLECVQDMDHENMFWYRQDPGLGLRLIYFSYDVKMKEKGDIPEGYSVSREKKERFSLILESASTNQTSMYLCASSTQVSRTEAFFGQGTRLTVV.